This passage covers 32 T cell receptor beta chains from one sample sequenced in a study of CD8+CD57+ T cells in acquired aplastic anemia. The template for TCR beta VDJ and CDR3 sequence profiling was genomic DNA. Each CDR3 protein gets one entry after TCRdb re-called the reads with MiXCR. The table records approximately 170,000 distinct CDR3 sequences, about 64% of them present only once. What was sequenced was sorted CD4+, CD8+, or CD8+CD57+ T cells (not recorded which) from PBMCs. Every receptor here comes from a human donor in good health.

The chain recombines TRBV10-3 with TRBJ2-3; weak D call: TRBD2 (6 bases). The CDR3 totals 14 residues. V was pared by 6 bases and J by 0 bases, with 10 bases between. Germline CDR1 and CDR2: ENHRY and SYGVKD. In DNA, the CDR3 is TGTGCCATCAGCAAAAGCGGGAGCACAGATACGCAGTATTTT. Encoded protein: CAISKSGSTDTQYF.

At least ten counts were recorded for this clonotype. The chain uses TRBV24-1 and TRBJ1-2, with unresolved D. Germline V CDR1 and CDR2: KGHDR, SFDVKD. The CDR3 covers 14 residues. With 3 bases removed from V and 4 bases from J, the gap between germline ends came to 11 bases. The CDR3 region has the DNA TGTGCCACCAGTGATCATCATGACGGCTATGGCTACACCTTC. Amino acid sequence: CATSDHHDGYGYTF.

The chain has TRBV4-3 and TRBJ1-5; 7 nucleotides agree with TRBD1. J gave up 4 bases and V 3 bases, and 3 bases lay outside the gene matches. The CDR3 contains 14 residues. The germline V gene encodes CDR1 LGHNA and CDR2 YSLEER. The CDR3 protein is CASSQTTGNQPQHF. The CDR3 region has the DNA TGCGCCAGCAGCCAGACGACAGGGAATCAGCCCCAGCATTTT.

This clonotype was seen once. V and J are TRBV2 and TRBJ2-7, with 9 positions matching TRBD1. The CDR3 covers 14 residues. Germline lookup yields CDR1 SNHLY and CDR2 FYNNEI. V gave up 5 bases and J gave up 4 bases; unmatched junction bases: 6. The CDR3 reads CASSTGQGYYEQYF. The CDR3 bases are TGTGCCAGCAGTACGGGACAGGGCTATTACGAGCAGTACTTC. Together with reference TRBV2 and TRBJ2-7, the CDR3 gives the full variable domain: EPEVTQTPSHQVTQMGQEVILRCVPISNHLYFYWYRQILGQKVEFLVSFYNNEISEKSEIFDDQFSVERPDGSNFTLKIRSTKLEDSAMYFCASSTGQGYYEQYFGPGTRLTVT.

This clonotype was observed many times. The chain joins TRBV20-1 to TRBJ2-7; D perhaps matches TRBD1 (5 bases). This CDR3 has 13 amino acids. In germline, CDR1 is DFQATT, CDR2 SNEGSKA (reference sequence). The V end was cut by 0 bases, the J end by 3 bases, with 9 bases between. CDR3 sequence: CSARDVDIYEQYF. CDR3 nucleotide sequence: TGCAGTGCTAGAGACGTGGACATCTACGAGCAGTACTTC.

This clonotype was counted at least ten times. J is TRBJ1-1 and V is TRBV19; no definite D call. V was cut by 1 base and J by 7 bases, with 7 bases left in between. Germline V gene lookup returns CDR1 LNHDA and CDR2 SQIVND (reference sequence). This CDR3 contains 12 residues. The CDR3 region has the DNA TGTGCCAGTAGTATAGGGACGGATGAAGCTTTCTTT. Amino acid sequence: CASSIGTDEAFF.

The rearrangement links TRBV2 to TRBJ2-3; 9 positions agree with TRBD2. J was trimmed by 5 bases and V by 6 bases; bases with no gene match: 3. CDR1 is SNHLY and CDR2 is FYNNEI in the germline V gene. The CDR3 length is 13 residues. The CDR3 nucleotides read TGTGCCAGCAGGGTAGCGGGAGTAGATACGCAGTATTTT. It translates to CASRVAGVDTQYF.

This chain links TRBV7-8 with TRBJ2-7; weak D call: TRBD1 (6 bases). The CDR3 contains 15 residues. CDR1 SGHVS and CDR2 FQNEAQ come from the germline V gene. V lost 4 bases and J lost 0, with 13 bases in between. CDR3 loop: CASSYRDTLSYEQYF. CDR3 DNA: TGTGCCAGCAGCTACCGGGACACACTCTCCTACGAGCAGTACTTC. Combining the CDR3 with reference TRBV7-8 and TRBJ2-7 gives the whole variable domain GAGVSQSPRYKVAKRGQDVALRCDPISGHVSLFWYQQALGQGPEFLTYFQNEAQLDKSGLPSDRFFAERPEGSVSTLKIQRTQQEDSAVYLCASSYRDTLSYEQYFGPGTRLTVT.

The CDR3 coding sequence is TGTGCCAGCAGCTTGAAGGGGGCCGGGACTACCTACGAGCAGTACTTC. It encodes CASSLKGAGTTYEQYF. This sequence joins TRBV12-3 or TRBV12-4 and TRBJ2-7; either TRBD1 or TRBD2 may supply D (7 bases each). V lost 6 bases to trimming and J lost 2 bases, with 20 bases between them. This CDR3 has 16 residues.

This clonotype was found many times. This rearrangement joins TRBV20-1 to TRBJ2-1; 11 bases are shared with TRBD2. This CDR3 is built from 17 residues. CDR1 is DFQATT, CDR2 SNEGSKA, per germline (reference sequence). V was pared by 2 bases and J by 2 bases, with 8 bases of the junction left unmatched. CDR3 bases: TGCAGTGCTAGACTAACCGGGACTAGCGGACCCTACAATGAGCAGTTCTTC. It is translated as CSARLTGTSGPYNEQFF.

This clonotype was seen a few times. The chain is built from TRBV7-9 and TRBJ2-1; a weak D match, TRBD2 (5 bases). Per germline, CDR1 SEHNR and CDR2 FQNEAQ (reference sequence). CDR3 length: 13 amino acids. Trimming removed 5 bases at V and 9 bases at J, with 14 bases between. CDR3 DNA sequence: TGTGCCAGCAGCGAGGGAGAAGGTGGTGAGCAGTTCTTC. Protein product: CASSEGEGGEQFF.

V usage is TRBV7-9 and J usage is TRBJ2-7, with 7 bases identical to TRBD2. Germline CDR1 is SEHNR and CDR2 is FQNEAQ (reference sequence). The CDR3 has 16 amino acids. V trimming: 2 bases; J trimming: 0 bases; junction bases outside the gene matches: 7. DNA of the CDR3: TGTGCCAGCAGCTTAAGTGGGCGGGGGAGCTCCTACGAGCAGTACTTC. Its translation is CASSLSGRGSSYEQYF. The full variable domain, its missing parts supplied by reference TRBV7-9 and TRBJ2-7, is DTGVSQNPRHKITKRGQNVTFRCDPISEHNRLYWYRQTLGQGPEFLTYFQNEAQLEKSRLLSDRFSAERPKGSFSTLEIQRTEQGDSAMYLCASSLSGRGSSYEQYFGPGTRLTVT.

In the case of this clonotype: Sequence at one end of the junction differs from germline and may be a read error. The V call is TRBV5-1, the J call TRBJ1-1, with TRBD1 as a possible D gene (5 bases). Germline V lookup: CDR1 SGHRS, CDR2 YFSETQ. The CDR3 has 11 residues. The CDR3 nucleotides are TGCGCCAGCAGCTTGGATAGTGACAGAAGCTTT. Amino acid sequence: CASSLDSDRSF.

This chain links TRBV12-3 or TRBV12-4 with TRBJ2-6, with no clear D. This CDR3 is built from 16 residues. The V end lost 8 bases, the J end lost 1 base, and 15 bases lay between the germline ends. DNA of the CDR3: TGTGCCAGCTCGGACGGCGAGGTATCTGGGGCCAACGTCCTGACTTTC. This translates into CASSDGEVSGANVLTF.

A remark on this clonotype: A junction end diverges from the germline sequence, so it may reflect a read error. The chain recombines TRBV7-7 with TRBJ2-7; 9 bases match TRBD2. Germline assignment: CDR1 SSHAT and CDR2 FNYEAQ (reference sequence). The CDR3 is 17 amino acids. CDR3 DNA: TGTGCTAGCAGCCCCAGTGCTATAGCGGGAGCCACCGGGGAGCAGTACTTC. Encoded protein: CASSPSAIAGATGEQYF.

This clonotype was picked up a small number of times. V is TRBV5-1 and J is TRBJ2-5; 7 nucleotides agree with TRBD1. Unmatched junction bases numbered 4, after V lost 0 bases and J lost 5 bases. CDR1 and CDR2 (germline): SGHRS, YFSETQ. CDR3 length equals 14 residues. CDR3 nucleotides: TGCGCCAGCAGCTTGGACAGGGGTGGGGAGACCCAGTACTTC. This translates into CASSLDRGGETQYF.

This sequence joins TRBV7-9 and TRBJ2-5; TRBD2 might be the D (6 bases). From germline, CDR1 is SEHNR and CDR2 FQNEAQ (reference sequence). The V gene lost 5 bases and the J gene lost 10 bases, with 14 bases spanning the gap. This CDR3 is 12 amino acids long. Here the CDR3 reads CASSTGLLLQYF. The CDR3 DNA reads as TGTGCCAGCAGCACGGGACTCCTACTCCAGTACTTC.

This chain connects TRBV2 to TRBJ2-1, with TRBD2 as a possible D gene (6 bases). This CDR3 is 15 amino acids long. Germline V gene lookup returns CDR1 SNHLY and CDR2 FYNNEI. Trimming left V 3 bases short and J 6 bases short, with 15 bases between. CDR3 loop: CASSDGGLGLNEQFF. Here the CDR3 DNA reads TGTGCCAGCAGTGATGGGGGGTTGGGGCTCAATGAGCAGTTCTTC.

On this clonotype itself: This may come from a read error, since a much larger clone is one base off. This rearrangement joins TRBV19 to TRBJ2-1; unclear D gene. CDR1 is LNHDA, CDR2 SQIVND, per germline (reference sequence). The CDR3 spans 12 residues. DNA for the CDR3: TGTGCCAGTAGCCTCATTGGGGATGAGCAGCTCTTC. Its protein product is CASSLIGDEQLF.

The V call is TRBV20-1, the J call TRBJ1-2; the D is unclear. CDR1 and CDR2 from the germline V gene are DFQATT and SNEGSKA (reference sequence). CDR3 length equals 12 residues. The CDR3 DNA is TGCATCGCTTGGGCAGTTAACTATGGCTACACCTTC. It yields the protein CIAWAVNYGYTF.

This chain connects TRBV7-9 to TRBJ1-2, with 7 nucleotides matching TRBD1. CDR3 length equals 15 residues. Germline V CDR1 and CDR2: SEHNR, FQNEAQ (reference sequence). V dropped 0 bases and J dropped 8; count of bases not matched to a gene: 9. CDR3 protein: CASSLASGTAPGYTF. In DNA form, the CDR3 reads TGTGCCAGCAGCTTAGCCTCCGGGACAGCCCCCGGCTACACCTTC. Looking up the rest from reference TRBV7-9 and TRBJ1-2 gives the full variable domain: DTGVSQNPRHKITKRGQNVTFRCDPISEHNRLYWYRQTLGQGPEFLTYFQNEAQLEKSRLLSDRFSAERPKGSFSTLEIQRTEQGDSAMYLCASSLASGTAPGYTFGSGTRLTVV.

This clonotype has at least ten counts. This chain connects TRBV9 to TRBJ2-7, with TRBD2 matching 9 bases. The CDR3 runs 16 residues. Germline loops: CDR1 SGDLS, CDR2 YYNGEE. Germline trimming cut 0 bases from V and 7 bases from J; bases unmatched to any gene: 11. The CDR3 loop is CASSVGSSGRNIEQYF. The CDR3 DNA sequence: TGTGCCAGCAGCGTAGGTTCGAGCGGGAGGAACATAGAGCAGTACTTC.

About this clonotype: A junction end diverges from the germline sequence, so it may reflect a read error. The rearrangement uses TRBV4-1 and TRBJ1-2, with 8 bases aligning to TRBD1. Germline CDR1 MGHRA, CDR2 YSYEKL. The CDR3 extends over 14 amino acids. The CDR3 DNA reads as TGTGCCAGCAGTTTACAGGGGGGGAACTATGGCTACACCTTC. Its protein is CASSLQGGNYGYTF.

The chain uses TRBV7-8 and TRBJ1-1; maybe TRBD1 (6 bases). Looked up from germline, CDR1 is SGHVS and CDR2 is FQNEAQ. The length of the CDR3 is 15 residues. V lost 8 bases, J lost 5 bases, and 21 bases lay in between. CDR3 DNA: TGTGCCAGCGAGCTCATAGGCAGGGGAGGAACTGAAGCTTTCTTT. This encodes CASELIGRGGTEAFF. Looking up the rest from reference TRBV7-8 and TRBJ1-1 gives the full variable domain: GAGVSQSPRYKVAKRGQDVALRCDPISGHVSLFWYQQALGQGPEFLTYFQNEAQLDKSGLPSDRFFAERPEGSVSTLKIQRTQQEDSAVYLCASELIGRGGTEAFFGQGTRLTVV.

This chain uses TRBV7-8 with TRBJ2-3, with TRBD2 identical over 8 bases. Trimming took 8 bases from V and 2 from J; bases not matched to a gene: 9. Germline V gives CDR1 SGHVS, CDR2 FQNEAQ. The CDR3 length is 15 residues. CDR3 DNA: TGTGCCAGCGGAAAAAGCGGGGGCGACACAGATACGCAGTATTTT. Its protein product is CASGKSGGDTDTQYF.

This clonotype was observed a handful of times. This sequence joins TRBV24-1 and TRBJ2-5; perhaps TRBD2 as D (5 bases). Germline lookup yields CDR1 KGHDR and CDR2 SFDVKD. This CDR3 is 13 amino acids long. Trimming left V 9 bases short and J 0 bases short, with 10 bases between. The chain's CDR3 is CATGRADQETQYF. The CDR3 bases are TGTGCCACCGGGCGGGCGGACCAAGAGACCCAGTACTTC.

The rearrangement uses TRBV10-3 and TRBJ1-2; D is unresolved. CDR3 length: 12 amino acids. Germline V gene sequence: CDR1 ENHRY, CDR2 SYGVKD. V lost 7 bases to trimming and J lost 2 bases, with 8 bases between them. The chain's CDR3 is CAIKGQNYGYTF. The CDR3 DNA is TGTGCCATCAAGGGCCAGAACTATGGCTACACCTTC.

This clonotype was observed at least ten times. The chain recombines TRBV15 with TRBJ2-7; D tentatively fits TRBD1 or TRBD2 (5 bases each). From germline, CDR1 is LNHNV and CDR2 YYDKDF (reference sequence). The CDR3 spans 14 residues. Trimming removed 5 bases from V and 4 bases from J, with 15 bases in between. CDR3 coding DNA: TGTGCCACCAGCCGAGGGGCAGGGATTTACGAGCAGTACTTC. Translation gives CATSRGAGIYEQYF. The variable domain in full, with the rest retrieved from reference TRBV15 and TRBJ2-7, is DAMVIQNPRYQVTQFGKPVTLSCSQTLNHNVMYWYQQKSSQAPKLLFHYYDKDFNNEADTPDNFQSRRPNTSFCFLDIRSPGLGDTAMYLCATSRGAGIYEQYFGPGTRLTVT.

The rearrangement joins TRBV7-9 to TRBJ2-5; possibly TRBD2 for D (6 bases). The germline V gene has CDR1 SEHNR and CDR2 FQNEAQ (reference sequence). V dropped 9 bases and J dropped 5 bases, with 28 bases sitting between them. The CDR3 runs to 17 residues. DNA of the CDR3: TGTGCCAGTAGTATTAAGTTTTCGTACGGAGGGCGGGAGACCCAGTACTTC. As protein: CASSIKFSYGGRETQYF.

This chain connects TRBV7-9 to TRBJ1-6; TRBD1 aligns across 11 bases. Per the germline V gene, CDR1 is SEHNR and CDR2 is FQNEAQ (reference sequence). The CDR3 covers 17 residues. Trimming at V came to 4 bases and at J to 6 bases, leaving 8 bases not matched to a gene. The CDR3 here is CASSYPGQGVSNSPLHF. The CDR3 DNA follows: TGTGCCAGCAGCTACCCGGGACAGGGGGTTAGTAATTCACCCCTCCACTTT.

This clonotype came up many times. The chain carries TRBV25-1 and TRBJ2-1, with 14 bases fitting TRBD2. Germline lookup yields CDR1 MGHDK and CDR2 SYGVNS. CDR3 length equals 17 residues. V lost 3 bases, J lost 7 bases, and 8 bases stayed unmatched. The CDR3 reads CASSDRVGLAGVNEQFF. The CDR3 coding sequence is TGTGCCAGCAGTGATCGGGTGGGACTAGCGGGAGTAAATGAGCAGTTCTTC.

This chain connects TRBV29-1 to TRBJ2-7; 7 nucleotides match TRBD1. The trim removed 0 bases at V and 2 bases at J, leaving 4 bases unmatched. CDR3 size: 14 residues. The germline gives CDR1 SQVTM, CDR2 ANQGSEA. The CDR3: CSVEDRDSTYEQYF. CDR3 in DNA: TGCAGCGTTGAAGACCGGGACAGCACCTACGAGCAGTACTTC.